The clone carrying this T cell receptor beta chain was seen only a few times. Its antigen remains unknown. The record originates from a study of blood T cells in healthy people across ages. Findings of the study overall: Age brought a roughly linear fall in TCR beta diversity measured per million T cells.

The use of a sample-barcoded 5' primer and a J-beta primer mix characterized a second PCR of roughly 7 to 12 cycles. TCRdb passed the 5' RACE reads through MiXCR, listing each CDR3 protein once. The sample consists of 700,000 or so distinct CDR3 sequences, approximately 22% of them appearing once. The individuals who served as donors were healthy Caucasians living in Russia, aged roughly 6 to 90. The sample, approximately 10 milliliters of peripheral blood, was drawn from each donor. Total RNA amounts of at least 6 micrograms were extracted per sample. The CDR3 extends over 16 amino acids. Trimming stripped 4 bases from V and 7 bases from J, with 22 bases between. CDR1 is SGHDN and CDR2 is FVKESK in the germline V gene.

The sequenced sample was blood. This TCR was sampled from an older man in good health. The rearrangement joins TRBV14 to TRBJ2-5; D may be TRBD2 (5 bases). CDR3 in DNA: TGTGCCAGCAGCCCCGGTTTTTTTCGGGGATTGGGGACCCAGTACTTC. It is translated as CASSPGFFRGLGTQYF.